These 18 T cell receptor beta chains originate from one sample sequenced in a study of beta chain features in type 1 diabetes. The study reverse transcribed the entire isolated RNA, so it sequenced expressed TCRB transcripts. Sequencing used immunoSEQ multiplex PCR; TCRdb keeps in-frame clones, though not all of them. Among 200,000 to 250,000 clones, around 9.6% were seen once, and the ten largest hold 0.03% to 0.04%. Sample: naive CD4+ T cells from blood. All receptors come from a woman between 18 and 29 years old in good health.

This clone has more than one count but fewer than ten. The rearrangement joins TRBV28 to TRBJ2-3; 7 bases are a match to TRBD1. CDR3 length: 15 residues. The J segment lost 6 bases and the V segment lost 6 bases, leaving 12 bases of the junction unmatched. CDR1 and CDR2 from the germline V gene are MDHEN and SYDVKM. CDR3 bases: TGTGCCAGCAGCTCACCTACAGGGGCCTGGGATACGCAGTATTTT. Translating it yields CASSSPTGAWDTQYF.

The CDR3 loop is CASSLVAGGPHEQYF. CDR3 sequence (DNA): TGTGCCAGCAGCTTAGTTGCGGGAGGGCCCCACGAGCAGTACTTC. This chain connects TRBV11-2 to TRBJ2-7; 9 nucleotides line up with TRBD2. The germline V gene encodes CDR1 SGHAT and CDR2 FQNNGV. With 1 base clipped from V and 5 bases from J, the junction kept 6 bases outside the gene matches. This CDR3 is built from 15 residues.

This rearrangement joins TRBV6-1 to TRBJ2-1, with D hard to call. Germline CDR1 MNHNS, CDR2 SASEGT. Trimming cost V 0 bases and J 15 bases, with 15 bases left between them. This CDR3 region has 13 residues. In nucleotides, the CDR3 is TGTGCCAGCAGTGAAGCGCACGCTAGTTTTCCGTTCTTC. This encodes CASSEAHASFPFF.

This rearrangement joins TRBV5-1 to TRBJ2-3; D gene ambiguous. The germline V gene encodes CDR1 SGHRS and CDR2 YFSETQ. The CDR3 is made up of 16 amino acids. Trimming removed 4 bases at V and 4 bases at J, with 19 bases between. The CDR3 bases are TGCGCCAGCAGCCCTGATCTTACCCCCTACGCAGATACGCAGTATTTT. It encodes CASSPDLTPYADTQYF.

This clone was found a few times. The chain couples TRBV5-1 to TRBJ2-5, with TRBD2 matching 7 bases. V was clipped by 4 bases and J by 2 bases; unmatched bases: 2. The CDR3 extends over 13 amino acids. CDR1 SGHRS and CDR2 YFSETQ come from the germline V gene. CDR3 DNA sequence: TGCGCCAGCAGCAGCGGGGCGCAAGAGACCCAGTACTTC. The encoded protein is CASSSGAQETQYF. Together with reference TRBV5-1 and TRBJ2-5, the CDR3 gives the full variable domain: KAGVTQTPRYLIKTRGQQVTLSCSPISGHRSVSWYQQTPGQGLQFLFEYFSETQRNKGNFPGRFSGRQFSNSRSEMNVSTLELGDSALYLCASSSGAQETQYFGPGTRLLVL.

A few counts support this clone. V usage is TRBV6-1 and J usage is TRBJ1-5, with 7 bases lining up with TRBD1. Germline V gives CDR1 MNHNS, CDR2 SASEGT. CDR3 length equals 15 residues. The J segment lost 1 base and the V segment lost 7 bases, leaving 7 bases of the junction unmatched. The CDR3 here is CASIIRQGSNQPQHF. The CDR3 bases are TGTGCCAGCATTATTAGACAGGGAAGCAATCAGCCCCAGCATTTT.

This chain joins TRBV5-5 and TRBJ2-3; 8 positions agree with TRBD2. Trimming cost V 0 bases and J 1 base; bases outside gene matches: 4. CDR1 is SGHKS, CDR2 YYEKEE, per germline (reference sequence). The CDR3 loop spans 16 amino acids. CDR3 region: CASSLGGTRGTDTQYF. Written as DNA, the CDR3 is TGTGCCAGCAGCTTGGGCGGGACTAGGGGCACAGATACGCAGTATTTT.

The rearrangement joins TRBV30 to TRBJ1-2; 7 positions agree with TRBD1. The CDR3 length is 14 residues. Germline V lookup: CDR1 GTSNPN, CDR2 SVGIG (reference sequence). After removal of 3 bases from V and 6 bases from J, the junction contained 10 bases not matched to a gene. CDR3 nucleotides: TGTGCCTGGAGGGTTAGACAGGGTCCGGATGGCTACACCTTC. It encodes CAWRVRQGPDGYTF. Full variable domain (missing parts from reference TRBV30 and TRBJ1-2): SQTIHQWPATLVQPVGSPLSLECTVEGTSNPNLYWYRQAAGRGLQLLFYSVGIGQISSEVPQNLSASRPQDRQFILSSKKLLLSDSGFYLCAWRVRQGPDGYTFGSGTRLTVV.

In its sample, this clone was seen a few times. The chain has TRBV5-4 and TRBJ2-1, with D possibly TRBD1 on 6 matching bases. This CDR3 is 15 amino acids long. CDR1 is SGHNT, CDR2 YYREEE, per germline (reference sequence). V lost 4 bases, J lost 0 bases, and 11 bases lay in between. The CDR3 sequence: CASSTDSLSYNEQFF. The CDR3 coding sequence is TGTGCCAGCAGCACGGACAGCCTCTCCTACAATGAGCAGTTCTTC.

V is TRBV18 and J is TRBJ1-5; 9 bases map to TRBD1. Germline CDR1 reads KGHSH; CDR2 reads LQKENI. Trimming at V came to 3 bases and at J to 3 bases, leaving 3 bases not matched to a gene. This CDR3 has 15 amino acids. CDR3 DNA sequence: TGTGCCAGCTCACCGGACAGGGGAACCAATCAGCCCCAGCATTTT. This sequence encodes CASSPDRGTNQPQHF.

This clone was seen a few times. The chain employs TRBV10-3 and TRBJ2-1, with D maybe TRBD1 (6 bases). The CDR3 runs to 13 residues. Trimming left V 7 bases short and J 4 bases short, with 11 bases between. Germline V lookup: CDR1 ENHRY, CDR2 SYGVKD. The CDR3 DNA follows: TGTGCCATCAATGGACAGAAATACAATGAGCAGTTCTTC. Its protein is CAINGQKYNEQFF.

CDR3 coding DNA: TGTGCCAGCAGCCCGACTAGCGCTTTCTTT. Its protein product is CASSPTSAFF. V usage is TRBV6-1 and J usage is TRBJ1-1; no clear D gene. This CDR3 has 10 residues. The ends were cut back, 6 bases at V and 11 bases at J, with 10 bases in the middle. Germline CDR1 and CDR2: MNHNS and SASEGT.

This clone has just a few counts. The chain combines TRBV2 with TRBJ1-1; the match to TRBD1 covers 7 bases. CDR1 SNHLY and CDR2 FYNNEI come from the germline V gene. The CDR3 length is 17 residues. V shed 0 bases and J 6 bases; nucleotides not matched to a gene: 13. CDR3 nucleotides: TGTGCCAGCAGTGAAGCCAGGAGAGGACAGGTGGGCGCTGAAGCTTTCTTT. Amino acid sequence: CASSEARRGQVGAEAFF.

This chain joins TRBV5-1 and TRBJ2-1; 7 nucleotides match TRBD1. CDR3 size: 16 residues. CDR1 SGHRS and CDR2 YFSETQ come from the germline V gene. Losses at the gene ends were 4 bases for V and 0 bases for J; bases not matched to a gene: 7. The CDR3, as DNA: TGCGCCAGCAGCAAGGACAGGACTTCCTCCTACAATGAGCAGTTCTTC. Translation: CASSKDRTSSYNEQFF.

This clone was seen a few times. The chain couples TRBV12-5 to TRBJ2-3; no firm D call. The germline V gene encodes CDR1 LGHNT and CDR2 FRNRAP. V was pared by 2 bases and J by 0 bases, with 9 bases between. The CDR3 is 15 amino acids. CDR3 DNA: TGTGCTAGTGGTTTGTCCGGTACTAGCACAGATACGCAGTATTTT. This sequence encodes CASGLSGTSTDTQYF.

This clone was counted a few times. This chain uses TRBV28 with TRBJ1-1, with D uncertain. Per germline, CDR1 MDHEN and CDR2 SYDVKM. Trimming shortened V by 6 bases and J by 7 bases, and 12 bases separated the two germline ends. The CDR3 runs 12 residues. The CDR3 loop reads CASRLREREAFF. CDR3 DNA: TGTGCCAGCAGGCTCCGGGAGCGTGAAGCTTTCTTT.

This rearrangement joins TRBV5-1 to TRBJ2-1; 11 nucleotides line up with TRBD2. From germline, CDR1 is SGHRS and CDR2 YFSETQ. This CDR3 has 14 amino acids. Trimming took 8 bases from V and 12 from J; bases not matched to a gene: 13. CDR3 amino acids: CASRPGTSGSTQFF. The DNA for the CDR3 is TGCGCCAGTCGGCCCGGGACTAGCGGCTCTACGCAGTTCTTC. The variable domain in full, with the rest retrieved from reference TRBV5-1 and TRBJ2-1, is KAGVTQTPRYLIKTRGQQVTLSCSPISGHRSVSWYQQTPGQGLQFLFEYFSETQRNKGNFPGRFSGRQFSNSRSEMNVSTLELGDSALYLCASRPGTSGSTQFFGPGTRLTVL.

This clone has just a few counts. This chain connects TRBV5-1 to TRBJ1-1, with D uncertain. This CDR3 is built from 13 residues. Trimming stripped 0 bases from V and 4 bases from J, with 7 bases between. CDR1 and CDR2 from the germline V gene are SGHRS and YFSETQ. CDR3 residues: CASSLERGTEAFF. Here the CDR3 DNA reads TGCGCCAGCAGCTTGGAGCGGGGCACTGAAGCTTTCTTT.